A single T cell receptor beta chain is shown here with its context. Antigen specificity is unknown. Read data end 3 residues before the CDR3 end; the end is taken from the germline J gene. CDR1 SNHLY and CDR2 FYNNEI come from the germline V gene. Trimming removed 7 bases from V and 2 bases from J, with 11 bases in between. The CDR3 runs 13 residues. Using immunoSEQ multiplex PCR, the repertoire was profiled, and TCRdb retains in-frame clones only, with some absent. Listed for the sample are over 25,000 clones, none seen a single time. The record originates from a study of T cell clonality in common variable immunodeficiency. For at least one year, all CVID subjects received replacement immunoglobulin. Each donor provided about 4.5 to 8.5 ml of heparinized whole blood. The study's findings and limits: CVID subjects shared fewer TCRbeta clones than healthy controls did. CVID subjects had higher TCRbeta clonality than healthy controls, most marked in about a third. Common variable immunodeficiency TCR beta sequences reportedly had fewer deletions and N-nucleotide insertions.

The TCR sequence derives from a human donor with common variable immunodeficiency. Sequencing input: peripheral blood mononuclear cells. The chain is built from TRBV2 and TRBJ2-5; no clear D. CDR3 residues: CASTLGRQETQYF. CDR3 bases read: TGTGCCAGCACGCTAGGTCGGCAAGAGACC.